Below, 6 T cell receptor beta chains from the same sample are listed, as sequenced in a study of T cell repertoires in cytomegalovirus infection. Their antigens remain unidentified. TCRdb ran MiXCR on the reads and lists one entry per CDR3 protein. The table lists about 310,000 distinct CDR3 sequences, just under 25% of them singletons. Material: cultured PBMCs, obtained from culture after CMV antigen stimulation. Source of these receptors: a human donor in good health (CMV status not recorded). Some clones in this sample may be carry-over from other donors' samples.

This clonotype has a single count. The J gene is TRBJ2-7, the V gene TRBV5-6, with TRBD2 identical over 11 bases. The CDR3 is made up of 15 amino acids. Germline CDR1 SGHDT, CDR2 YYEEEE. With V trimmed by 4 bases and J by 4 bases, 7 bases remained unmatched. CDR3 in amino acids: CASSPRTSGFYEQYV. The CDR3 DNA reads TGTGCCAGCAGCCCAAGGACTAGCGGGTTTTACGAGCAGTACGTC.

This clonotype was detected many times. V and J are TRBV12-3 or TRBV12-4 and TRBJ1-4; D not certain. V lost 2 bases and J 4 bases, leaving 8 bases between the germline ends. CDR3 length: 14 residues. CDR3 sequence (DNA): TGTGCCAGCAGTTTAAGCGGAATTAATGAAAAACTGTTTTTT. Its translation: CASSLSGINEKLFF.

This clonotype appeared many times. The chain combines TRBV27 with TRBJ2-2; 7 nucleotides match TRBD1. The CDR3 is 15 amino acids. Looked up from germline, CDR1 is MNHEY and CDR2 is SMNVEV (reference sequence). J lost 4 bases, V lost 4 bases, and 6 bases had no gene match. Written as DNA, the CDR3 is TGTGCCAGCAGTTCCAGACAGGGTGGCACCGGGGAGCTGTTTTTT. This sequence encodes CASSSRQGGTGELFF.

This clonotype was detected a few times. This chain joins TRBV7-9 and TRBJ2-7, with TRBD2 matching over 7 bases. The J segment lost 4 bases and the V segment lost 1 base, leaving 1 base of the junction unmatched. The germline V gene has CDR1 SEHNR and CDR2 FQNEAQ (reference sequence). There are 13 residues in the CDR3. The chain's CDR3 is CASSLGRGYEQYV. The CDR3 bases are TGTGCCAGCAGCTTAGGGCGGGGGTACGAGCAGTACGTC.

Turning to this clonotype: With a much larger clone just one base away, this may be a read error. This chain joins TRBV7-2 and TRBJ2-5; D might be TRBD2 (6 bases). The CDR3 contains 14 residues. Trimming took off 2 bases at V and 4 bases at J, with 11 bases between the two ends. CDR1 and CDR2 (germline): SGHTA, FQGNSA. The chain's CDR3 is CASSLRLDRETQYF. CDR3 nucleotide sequence: TGTGCCAGCAGCTTACGACTAGATCGAGAGACCCAGTACTTC.

The rearrangement joins TRBV7-8 to TRBJ2-2; no definite D call. The CDR3 sequence is 14 residues long. Germline-derived CDR1 and CDR2 are SGHVS and FQNEAQ. Trimming left V 5 bases short and J 0 bases short, with 7 bases between. The DNA for the CDR3 is TGTGCCAGCAGCCAGCCCTCGAACACCGGGGAGCTGTTTTTT. Its translation: CASSQPSNTGELFF.